The sample holds many counts of the clone carrying this TCR beta chain. The CDR3 length is 20 residues. Per the germline V gene, CDR1 is MGHRA and CDR2 is YSYEKL. V gave up 1 base and J gave up 1 base; unmatched junction bases: 16. The record originates from a study of T cell changes during pregnancy in multiple sclerosis. TCRdb keeps only in-frame clones here, not all; method: immunoSEQ multiplex PCR. The sample lists around 50,000 clones, around 87% occurring once. This receptor was taken from a female donor with multiple sclerosis, enrolled in a pregnancy study. The chain joins TRBV4-1 to TRBJ2-5; 9 nucleotides match TRBD1. The material sequenced was CD8+ T cells from peripheral blood mononuclear cells, taken in the second trimester of pregnancy. The CDR3 DNA sequence: TGCGCCAGCAGCCAAGGACCTGGACAGGGGCAACGAGCCTTCCAAGAGACCCAGTACTTC. This encodes CASSQGPGQGQRAFQETQYF.